A single T cell receptor beta chain is shown here with its context. Some clones are missing from TCRdb's copy, which holds only in-frame ones; the method was immunoSEQ multiplex PCR. In the table there are about 54,000 clones, approximately 89% of which are singletons. This sample was included in a study of identifying expanded T cells in peripheral blood. This receptor was taken from a person aged 18-70 years in good health. The sample comprised blood.

CDR3 in amino acids: CASSPTVQETQYF. In DNA, the CDR3 is TGTGCCAGCAGCCCCACAGTTCAAGAGACCCAGTACTTC. The chain couples TRBV11-3 to TRBJ2-5; D is ambiguous. The germline V and J ends were trimmed by 5 bases and 2 bases, with 9 bases remaining between them. Germline-derived CDR1 and CDR2 are SGHNT and YENEEA. The CDR3 runs to 13 residues.